The sequence of this T cell receptor beta chain was determined in a study of blood T cell repertoires in COVID-19 (dated by TCRdb to the early 2020s). In terms of the full investigation: Samples from collaborators originated in the United States, Italy and Spain and spanned both the acute and convalescent phases of COVID-19. Where available, HLA class I and class II types were obtained from metadata supplied by the sample provider rather than from assay-based typing. The prospective study material was composed of cDNA or gDNA derived from T cells, B-cell-depleted T cells, or PBMCs. The repertoires were released in a freely available public database meant as a resource for research on the immune response to SARS-CoV-2. The samples were drawn from two sources: the first 160 participants of the ongoing ImmuneRACE study, and 1,200 or so subjects contributed by 6 global collaborators. Deeply sampled blood TCRbeta repertoires from subjects exposed to, actively infected with, or recovered from COVID-19 were included in the dataset. Sample metadata almost always included a de-identified subject ID, COVID-19 status, age in years and sex. Beyond this particular receptor, the publication reports: Clinical and demographic metadata were provided uncurated, with the amount varying by source and participant.

Enrolling through a virtual design, the prospective study's participants ranged in age from roughly 18 to 90 years and lived across roughly 23 United States geographic areas. Cohort assignment in the prospective study relied on participant-reported clinical history from a screening survey and a study questionnaire. Recovered participants in ImmuneRACE Cohort 3 were defined as having two consecutive negative NP/OP PCR tests, clearance from a healthcare professional, or resolution of symptoms. Each participant in the prospective study had whole blood, serum and a nasopharyngeal or oropharyngeal swab collected by mobile phlebotomists. Participants in the prospective study had the option to provide additional blood draws and questionnaires over an approximately 2-month period. Before DNA extraction, blood samples from the prospective study were shipped at room temperature or frozen. With respect to this clone: Its target antigen remains unknown. No much larger clone exists at a distance of one base, and base qualities are not known.

TCRbeta CDR3 regions were amplified from genomic DNA by means of the immunoSEQ Assay, a bias-controlled multiplex PCR. The study's own analysis went as follows. Within the assay, amplification of reference gene primers was used to estimate how many nucleated cells each sample contained. Sequence reads were collapsed and filtered to measure the absolute abundance of every unique TCRbeta CDR3 rearrangement. For each sample, productive Simpson clonality was calculated as the square root of Simpson's diversity index over productive rearrangements. TCRdb stores this immuneACCESS table with in-frame sequences only. Part of the clones is absent; in the studies checked, under half of the shortfall reflects unresolved V genes, and no reason is known for the rest. That table supplies the V and J calls and clone size; D and trimming were determined from the DNA. The table for this sample lists over 300,000 clones; just over 85% of them were counted only once. 10% of the sample goes to the ten largest clones.

Trimming takes 6 bases from V and 0 bases from J, and the germline ends sit 15 bases apart. Taken from the germline V gene, the CDR1 and CDR2 loops are MNHEY and SVGAGI. The CDR3, from cysteine to phenylalanine, totals 15 residues. Only CDR3 DNA is held: 45 bases, read in frame from base 1. This sequence originates from a woman aged 18-29 years who had recovered from COVID-19. Sequenced: PBMCs or T cells enriched from blood (not recorded which). The V and J segments used are TRBV6-5 and TRBJ2-7; the D region possibly corresponds to TRBD1 (6 bases align). The nucleotide sequence reads TGTGCCAGCAGCTACGATCAGGGGAACTCCTACGAGCAGTACTTC. It specifies CASSYDQGNSYEQYF.